The rows below give T cell receptor beta chains drawn from one sample of a study of T cells in tuberculosis. The data were produced by immunoSEQ multiplex PCR, yet TCRdb's version contains in-frame clones alone and is incomplete. The sample carries roughly 31,000 clones, about 84% recorded once. The specimen was PBMCs, collected at tuberculosis diagnosis. These receptors came from an adult with tuberculosis. Both conserved end residues are part of each CDR3. A D gene is named only where the DNA matches it firmly. Not all rows give a size; the values are once, few, many and, for expanded clones, a class.

V,J,D,size,length,CDR3,DNA
TRBV7-3,TRBJ2-1,NA,NA,14,CASSLGSSYNEQFF,TGTGCCAGCAGTTTAGGGAGCTCCTACAATGAGCAGTTCTTC
TRBV6-1,TRBJ2-3,NA,NA,14,CARGQLLDTDTQYF,TGTGCCAGAGGACAGTTACTGGACACAGATACGCAGTATTTT
TRBV2,TRBJ2-7,NA,NA,15,CASSDDRTSSYEQYF,TGTGCCAGCAGTGATGACAGGACTAGCTCCTACGAGCAGTACTTC
TRBV7-2,TRBJ2-7,NA,NA,16,CASSLEPYRNSYEQYF,TGTGCCAGCAGCTTAGAACCCTACCGTAACTCCTACGAGCAGTACTTC
TRBV19,TRBJ1-2,TRBD1,once,15,CASRIGQGARYGYTF,TGTGCCAGTAGGATCGGACAGGGGGCACGGTATGGCTACACCTTC
TRBV19,TRBJ1-2,TRBD1,NA,14,CASSPDRGLYGYTF,TGTGCCAGTAGCCCGGACAGGGGTTTATATGGCTACACCTTC
TRBV28,TRBJ2-1,TRBD2,NA,16,CASSLLSGSFRDEQFF,TGTGCCAGCAGTTTATTAAGCGGGAGCTTCAGGGATGAGCAGTTCTTC
TRBV19,TRBJ2-7,TRBD1,NA,17,CASSTFGQGIGSYEQYF,TGTGCCAGTAGTACCTTCGGACAGGGTATAGGCTCCTACGAGCAGTACTTC
TRBV6-1,TRBJ1-2,NA,once,15,CASSEFDRSNYGYTF,TGTGCCAGCAGTGAATTTGACAGATCTAACTATGGCTACACCTTC
TRBV4-2,TRBJ2-1,TRBD2,NA,16,CASSQDGGTSGDEQFF,TGTGCCAGCAGCCAAGATGGGGGGACTAGCGGGGATGAGCAGTTCTTC
TRBV18,TRBJ1-2,NA,NA,13,CASSPPPGGGYTF,TGTGCCAGCTCACCACCCCCAGGAGGTGGCTACACCTTC
TRBV9,TRBJ2-5,NA,NA,14,CASSPGGFEETQYF,TGTGCCAGCAGCCCTGGGGGGTTTGAAGAGACCCAGTACTTC
TRBV4-1,TRBJ1-3,NA,few,14,CASSPTTEGNTIYF,TGCGCCAGCAGCCCGACTACGGAAGGAAACACCATATATTTT
TRBV28,TRBJ2-3,TRBD2,NA,14,CASSLVLAGRTQYF,TGTGCCAGCAGTTTAGTTCTAGCGGGGAGAACGCAGTATTTT
TRBV5-1,TRBJ2-5,TRBD1,NA,17,CASRRGPGQGPQETQYF,TGCGCCAGCAGACGGGGGCCGGGACAGGGGCCCCAAGAGACCCAGTACTTC
TRBV28,TRBJ1-2,TRBD1,NA,15,CATYSLGGLLYGYTF,TGTGCCACTTATAGTTTAGGGGGCCTTTTATATGGCTACACCTTC
TRBV28,TRBJ1-3,TRBD1,once,19,CASSLWGPSTGGSGNTIYF,TGTGCCAGCAGTTTATGGGGCCCGAGTACAGGGGGCTCTGGAAACACCATATATTTT
TRBV7-3,TRBJ2-5,TRBD1,once,18,CASSLGPPGTGQQETQYF,TGTGCCAGCAGCTTAGGTCCCCCCGGGACAGGGCAGCAAGAGACCCAGTACTTC
TRBV5-8,TRBJ2-1,NA,NA,15,CASSFLGSSYNEQFF,TGTGCCAGCAGCTTCTTGGGGAGTTCCTACAATGAGCAGTTCTTC
TRBV19,TRBJ1-1,TRBD1,NA,15,CASRRTGGGNTEAFF,TGTGCCAGTAGGAGGACAGGGGGCGGGAACACTGAAGCTTTCTTT
TRBV28,TRBJ2-6,TRBD1,NA,15,CASRYRGSGANVLTF,TGTGCCAGCAGATACAGGGGCTCTGGGGCCAACGTCCTGACTTTC
TRBV27,TRBJ1-2,TRBD1,NA,14,CASAPDRGNYGYTF,TGTGCCAGCGCCCCGGACAGGGGAAACTATGGCTACACCTTC
TRBV21-1,TRBJ1-1,NA,NA,15,CASSPRWGGPTEAFF,TGTGCCAGCAGCCCCCGGTGGGGGGGGCCCACTGAAGCTTTCTTT
TRBV5-4,TRBJ2-2,NA,NA,16,CASSAHRAANTGELFF,TGTGCCAGCAGCGCGCACAGGGCCGCGAACACCGGGGAGCTGTTTTTT
TRBV4-1,TRBJ1-2,NA,once,15,CASSQEQVENYGYTF,TGCGCCAGCAGCCAAGAACAGGTCGAGAACTATGGCTACACCTTC
TRBV13,TRBJ2-7,NA,NA,15,CASSSDRRSSYEQYF,TGTGCCAGCAGCTCCGACAGGAGATCCTCCTACGAGCAGTACTTC
TRBV28,TRBJ2-6,NA,NA,19,CASSLKAGGLRDGANVLTF,TGTGCCAGCAGTTTAAAGGCAGGGGGGCTTAGAGATGGGGCCAACGTCCTGACTTTC
TRBV6-4,TRBJ2-1,NA,NA,15,CASSDTSRTINEQFF,TGTGCCAGCAGTGACACCTCCCGGACTATCAATGAGCAGTTCTTC
TRBV9,TRBJ2-1,TRBD2,NA,16,CASSVLLAGGPHEQFF,TGTGCCAGCAGCGTTTTACTGGCGGGGGGGCCTCATGAGCAGTTCTTC
TRBV11-2,TRBJ1-6,NA,few,13,CASSLVEDSPLHF,TGTGCCAGCAGCTTAGTGGAGGATTCACCCCTCCACTTT
TRBV5-6,TRBJ2-3,NA,few,13,CASSLVNTDTQYF,TGTGCCAGCAGCTTGGTTAACACAGATACGCAGTATTTT
TRBV19,TRBJ1-3,NA,once,13,CASSPSSGNTIYF,TGTGCCAGTAGTCCCAGCTCTGGAAACACCATATATTTT
TRBV5-1,TRBJ1-2,NA,NA,12,CASIAGNYGYTF,TGCGCCAGCATAGCAGGGAACTATGGCTACACCTTC
TRBV19,TRBJ1-2,NA,once,16,CASSMVWRVSDIGYTF,TGTGCCAGTAGTATGGTGTGGAGGGTTTCAGACATCGGCTACACCTTC
TRBV9,TRBJ1-4,TRBD1,NA,15,CASSEGTGENEKLFF,TGTGCCAGCAGCGAAGGGACAGGAGAAAATGAAAAACTGTTTTTT
TRBV27,TRBJ2-7,TRBD2,NA,16,CASSLISGGRSYEQYF,TGTGCCAGCAGCCTTATTTCGGGGGGGCGATCCTACGAGCAGTACTTC
TRBV4-1,TRBJ2-1,TRBD2,NA,16,CASSQYLAGVYNEQFF,TGCGCCAGCAGCCAATATCTAGCGGGGGTCTACAATGAGCAGTTCTTC
TRBV30,TRBJ2-7,TRBD2,NA,13,CASTSGSFYEQYF,TGTGCCTCAACTAGCGGGAGTTTCTACGAGCAGTACTTC
TRBV28,TRBJ1-5,NA,NA,16,CASTSLQGSSNQPQHF,TGTGCCAGCACTTCCCTACAGGGCTCGAGCAATCAGCCCCAGCATTTT
TRBV13,TRBJ2-1,NA,NA,15,CASSLDSAMGDEQFF,TGTGCCAGCAGCTTAGATAGCGCAATGGGCGATGAGCAGTTCTTC
TRBV5-6,TRBJ2-7,NA,once,15,CASSLAFDRTYEQYF,TGTGCCAGCAGCTTGGCCTTTGACAGGACCTACGAGCAGTACTTC
TRBV19,TRBJ1-1,NA,NA,14,CASSSLQGVTEAFF,TGTGCCAGCAGCTCCCTGCAGGGTGTCACTGAAGCTTTCTTT
TRBV7-2,TRBJ2-3,TRBD2,NA,15,CASLPRAGATDTQYF,TGTGCCAGCCTACCCCGAGCGGGAGCAACAGATACGCAGTATTTT
TRBV28,TRBJ1-1,NA,NA,13,CASSSDGGGEAFF,TGTGCCAGCAGTTCGGACGGCGGCGGGGAAGCTTTCTTT
TRBV14,TRBJ1-3,NA,NA,15,CASSRQAAGGNTIYF,TGTGCCAGCAGTCGACAGGCCGCGGGTGGAAACACCATATATTTT
TRBV7-2,TRBJ1-4,NA,NA,16,CASSLWAGGINEKLFF,TGTGCCAGCAGCCTTTGGGCGGGGGGCATAAATGAAAAACTGTTTTTT
TRBV10-3,TRBJ1-2,TRBD1,NA,16,CAISEPGDSRNYGYTF,TGTGCCATCAGTGAGCCTGGGGACAGCCGTAACTATGGCTACACCTTC
TRBV4-1,TRBJ1-1,TRBD1,NA,16,CASSQDRDRGNTEAFF,TGCGCCAGCAGCCAAGACCGGGACAGAGGGAACACTGAAGCTTTCTTT
TRBV18,TRBJ1-1,NA,once,17,CASSRNGRVLMNTEAFF,TGTGCCAGCTCACGGAACGGCAGGGTGCTCATGAACACTGAAGCTTTCTTT
TRBV6-5,TRBJ1-4,TRBD1,once,13,CASQETGWEKLFF,TGTGCCAGCCAAGAGACAGGGTGGGAAAAACTGTTTTTT
TRBV19,TRBJ1-5,NA,NA,15,CASSIGVVSNQPQHF,TGTGCCAGTAGTATCGGGGTGGTTAGCAATCAGCCCCAGCATTTT
TRBV30,TRBJ1-6,NA,NA,11,CACQRSSPLHF,TGTGCCTGTCAACGGAGTTCACCCCTCCACTTT
TRBV27,TRBJ1-6,TRBD1,NA,16,CASSRQAGTGGSPLHF,TGTGCCAGCAGTCGCCAAGCCGGGACAGGGGGGTCACCCCTCCACTTT
TRBV6-1,TRBJ1-1,NA,NA,13,CATAPIQGSEAFF,TGTGCCACCGCGCCAATCCAGGGATCTGAAGCTTTCTTT
TRBV19,TRBJ1-2,TRBD1,NA,16,CASTSPDRGGLYGYTF,TGTGCCAGTACTTCTCCCGACAGGGGCGGCCTCTATGGCTACACCTTC